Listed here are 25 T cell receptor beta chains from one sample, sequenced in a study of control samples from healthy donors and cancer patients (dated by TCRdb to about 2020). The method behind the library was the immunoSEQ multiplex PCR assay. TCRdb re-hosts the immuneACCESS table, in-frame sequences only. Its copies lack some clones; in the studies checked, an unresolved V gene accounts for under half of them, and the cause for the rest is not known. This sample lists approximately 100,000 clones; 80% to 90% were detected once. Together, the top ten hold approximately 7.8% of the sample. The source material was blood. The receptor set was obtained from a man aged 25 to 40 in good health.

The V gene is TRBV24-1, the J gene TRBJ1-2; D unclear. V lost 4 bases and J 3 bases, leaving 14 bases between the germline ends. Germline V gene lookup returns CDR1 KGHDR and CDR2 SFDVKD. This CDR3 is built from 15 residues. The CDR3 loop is CATSDPVAEDYGYTF. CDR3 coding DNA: TGTGCCACCAGTGACCCGGTCGCGGAAGACTATGGCTACACCTTC.

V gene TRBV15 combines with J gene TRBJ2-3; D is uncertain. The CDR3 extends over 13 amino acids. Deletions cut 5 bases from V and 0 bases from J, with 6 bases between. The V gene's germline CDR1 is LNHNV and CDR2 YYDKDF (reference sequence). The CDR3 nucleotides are TGTGCCACCAGCGGAACCAGCACAGATACGCAGTATTTT. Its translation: CATSGTSTDTQYF.

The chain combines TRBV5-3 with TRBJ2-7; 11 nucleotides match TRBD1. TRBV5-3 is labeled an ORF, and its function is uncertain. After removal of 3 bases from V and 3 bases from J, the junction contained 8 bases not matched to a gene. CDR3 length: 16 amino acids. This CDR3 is CARSSAGDRGIYEQYF. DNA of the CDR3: TGTGCCAGAAGCTCCGCCGGGGACAGGGGGATCTACGAGCAGTACTTC.

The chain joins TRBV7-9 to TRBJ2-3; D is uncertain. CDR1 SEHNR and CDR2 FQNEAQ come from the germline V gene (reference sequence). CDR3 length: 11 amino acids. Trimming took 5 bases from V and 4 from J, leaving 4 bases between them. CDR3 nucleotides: TGTGCCAGCAGCGGCGCAGATACGCAGTATTTT. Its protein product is CASSGADTQYF.

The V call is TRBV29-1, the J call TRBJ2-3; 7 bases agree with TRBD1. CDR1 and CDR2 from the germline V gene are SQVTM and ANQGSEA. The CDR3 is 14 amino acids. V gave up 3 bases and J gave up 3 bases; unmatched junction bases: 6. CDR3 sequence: CSVDTQTGTDTQYF. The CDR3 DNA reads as TGCAGCGTTGATACTCAGACAGGGACAGATACGCAGTATTTT.

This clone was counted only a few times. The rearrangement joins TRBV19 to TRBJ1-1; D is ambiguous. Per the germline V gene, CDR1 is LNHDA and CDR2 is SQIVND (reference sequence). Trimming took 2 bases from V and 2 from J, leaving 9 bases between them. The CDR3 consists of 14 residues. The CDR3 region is CASSITARNTEAFF. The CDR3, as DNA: TGTGCCAGTAGTATAACGGCGAGAAACACTGAAGCTTTCTTT. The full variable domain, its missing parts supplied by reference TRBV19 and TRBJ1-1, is DGGITQSPKYLFRKEGQNVTLSCEQNLNHDAMYWYRQDPGQGLRLIYYSQIVNDFQKGDIAEGYSVSREKKESFPLTVTSAQKNPTAFYLCASSITARNTEAFFGQGTRLTVV.

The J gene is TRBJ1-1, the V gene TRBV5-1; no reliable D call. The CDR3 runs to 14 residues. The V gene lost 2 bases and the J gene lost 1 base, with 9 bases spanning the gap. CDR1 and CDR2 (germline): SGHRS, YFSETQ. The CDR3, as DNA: TGCGCCAGCAGCTTTAGGGCCAAGAACACTGAAGCTTTCTTT. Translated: CASSFRAKNTEAFF. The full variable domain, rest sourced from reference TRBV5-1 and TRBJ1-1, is KAGVTQTPRYLIKTRGQQVTLSCSPISGHRSVSWYQQTPGQGLQFLFEYFSETQRNKGNFPGRFSGRQFSNSRSEMNVSTLELGDSALYLCASSFRAKNTEAFFGQGTRLTVV.

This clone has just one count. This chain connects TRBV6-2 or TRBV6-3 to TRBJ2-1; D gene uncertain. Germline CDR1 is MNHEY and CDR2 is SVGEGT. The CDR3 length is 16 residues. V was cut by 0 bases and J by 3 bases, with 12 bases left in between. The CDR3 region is CASSYSMTHYYNEQFF. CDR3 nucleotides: TGTGCCAGCAGTTACTCGATGACTCACTACTACAATGAGCAGTTCTTC.

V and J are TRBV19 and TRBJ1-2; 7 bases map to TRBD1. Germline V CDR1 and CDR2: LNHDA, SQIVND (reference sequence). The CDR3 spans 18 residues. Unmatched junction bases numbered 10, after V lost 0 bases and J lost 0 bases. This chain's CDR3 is CASSIEDRRGSSNYGYTF. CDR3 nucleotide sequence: TGTGCCAGTAGTATAGAAGATCGCAGGGGGAGCTCTAACTATGGCTACACCTTC.

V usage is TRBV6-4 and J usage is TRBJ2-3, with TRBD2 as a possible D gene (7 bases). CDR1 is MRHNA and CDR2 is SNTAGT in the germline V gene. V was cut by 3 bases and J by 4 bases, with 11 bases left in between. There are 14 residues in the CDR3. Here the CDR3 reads CASSEGGAADTQYF. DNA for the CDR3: TGTGCCAGCAGTGAGGGGGGGGCCGCAGATACGCAGTATTTT.

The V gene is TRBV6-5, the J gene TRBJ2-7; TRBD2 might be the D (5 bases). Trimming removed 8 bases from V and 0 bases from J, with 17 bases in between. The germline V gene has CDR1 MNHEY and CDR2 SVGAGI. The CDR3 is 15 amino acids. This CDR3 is CASGERTASSYEQYV. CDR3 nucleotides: TGTGCCAGCGGAGAGCGGACCGCCTCCTCCTACGAGCAGTACGTC.

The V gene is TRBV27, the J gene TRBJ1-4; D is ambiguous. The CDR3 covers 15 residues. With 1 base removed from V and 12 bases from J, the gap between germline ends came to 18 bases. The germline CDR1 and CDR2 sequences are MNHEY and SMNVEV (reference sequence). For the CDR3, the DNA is TGTGCCAGCAGTTTATGGTTCGGAGCTACGCCGGAACTGTTTTTT. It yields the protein CASSLWFGATPELFF.

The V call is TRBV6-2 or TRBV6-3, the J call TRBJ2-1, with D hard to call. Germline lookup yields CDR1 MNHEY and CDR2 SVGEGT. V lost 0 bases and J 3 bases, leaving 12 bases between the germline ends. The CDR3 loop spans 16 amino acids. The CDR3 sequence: CASSYSIVPLYNEQFF. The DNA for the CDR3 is TGTGCCAGCAGTTACTCGATAGTACCTCTCTACAATGAGCAGTTCTTC.

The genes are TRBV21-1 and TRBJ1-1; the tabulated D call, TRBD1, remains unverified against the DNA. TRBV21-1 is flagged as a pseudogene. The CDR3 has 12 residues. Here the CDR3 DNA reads TGTGCCAGCAGCACCAGGAACACTGAAGCTTTCTTT. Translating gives CASSTRNTEAFF.

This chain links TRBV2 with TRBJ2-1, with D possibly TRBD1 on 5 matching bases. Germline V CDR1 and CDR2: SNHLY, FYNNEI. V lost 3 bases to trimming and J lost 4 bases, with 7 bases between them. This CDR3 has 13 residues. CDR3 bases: TGTGCCAGCAGTGATGGGGCTTACAATGAGCAGTTCTTC. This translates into CASSDGAYNEQFF.

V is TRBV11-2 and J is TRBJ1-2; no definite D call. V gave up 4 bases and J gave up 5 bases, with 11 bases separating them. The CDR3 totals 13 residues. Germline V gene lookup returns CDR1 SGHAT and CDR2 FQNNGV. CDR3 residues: CASSSGVQYGYTF. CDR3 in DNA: TGTGCCAGCAGCTCCGGGGTACAATATGGCTACACCTTC.

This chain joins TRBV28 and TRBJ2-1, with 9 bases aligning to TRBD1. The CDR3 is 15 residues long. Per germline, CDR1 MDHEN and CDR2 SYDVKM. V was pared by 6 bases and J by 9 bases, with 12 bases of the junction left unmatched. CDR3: CASRPQGQGGGEQFF. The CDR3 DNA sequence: TGTGCCAGCAGACCCCAGGGACAGGGCGGGGGTGAGCAGTTCTTC.

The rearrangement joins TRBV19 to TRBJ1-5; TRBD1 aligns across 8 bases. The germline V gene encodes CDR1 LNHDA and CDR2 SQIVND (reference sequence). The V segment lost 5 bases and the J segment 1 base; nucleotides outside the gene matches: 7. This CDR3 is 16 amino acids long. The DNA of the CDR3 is TGTGCCAGTAGTTTTCCTCAGGGGGCCAGCAATCAGCCCCAGCATTTT. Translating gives CASSFPQGASNQPQHF.

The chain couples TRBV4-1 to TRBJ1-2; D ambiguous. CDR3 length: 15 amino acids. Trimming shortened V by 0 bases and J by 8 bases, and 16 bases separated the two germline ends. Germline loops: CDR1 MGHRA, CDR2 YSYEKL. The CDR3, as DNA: TGCGCCAGCAGCCAAGAAAACAACCCAACCGCAGGCTACACCTTC. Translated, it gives CASSQENNPTAGYTF.

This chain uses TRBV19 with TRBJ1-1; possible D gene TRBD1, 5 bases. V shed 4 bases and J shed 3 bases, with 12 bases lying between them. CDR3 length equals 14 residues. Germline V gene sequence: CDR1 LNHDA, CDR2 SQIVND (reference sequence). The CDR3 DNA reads TGTGCCAGTAGTAACCTCCGAGGGGACACTGAAGCTTTCTTT. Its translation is CASSNLRGDTEAFF.

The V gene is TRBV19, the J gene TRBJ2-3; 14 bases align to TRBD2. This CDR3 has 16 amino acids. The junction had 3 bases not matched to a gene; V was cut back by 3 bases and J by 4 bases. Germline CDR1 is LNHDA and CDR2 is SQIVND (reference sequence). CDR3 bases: TGTGCCAGTAGTATCGGGACTAGCGGGAGCGCAGATACGCAGTATTTT. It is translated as CASSIGTSGSADTQYF.

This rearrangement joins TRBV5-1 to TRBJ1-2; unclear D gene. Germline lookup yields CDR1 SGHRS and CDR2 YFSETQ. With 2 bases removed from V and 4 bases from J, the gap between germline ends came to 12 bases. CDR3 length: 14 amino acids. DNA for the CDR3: TGCGCCAGCAGCTTTATAGGCGACTCCTATGGCTACACCTTC. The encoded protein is CASSFIGDSYGYTF.

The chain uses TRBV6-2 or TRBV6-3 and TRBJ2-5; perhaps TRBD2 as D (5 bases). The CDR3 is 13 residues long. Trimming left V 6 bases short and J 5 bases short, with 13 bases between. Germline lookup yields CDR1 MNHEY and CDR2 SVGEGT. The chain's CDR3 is CASSPDYPETQYF. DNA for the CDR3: TGTGCCAGCAGCCCAGACTATCCGGAGACCCAGTACTTC.

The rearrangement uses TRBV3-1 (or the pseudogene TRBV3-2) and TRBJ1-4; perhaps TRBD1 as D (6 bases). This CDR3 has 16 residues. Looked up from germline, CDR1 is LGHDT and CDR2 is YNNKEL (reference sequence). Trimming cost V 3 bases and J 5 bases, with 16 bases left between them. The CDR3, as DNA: TGTGCCAGCAGCCACCCAGCTACAGGGTCCAATGAAAAACTGTTTTTT. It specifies CASSHPATGSNEKLFF.

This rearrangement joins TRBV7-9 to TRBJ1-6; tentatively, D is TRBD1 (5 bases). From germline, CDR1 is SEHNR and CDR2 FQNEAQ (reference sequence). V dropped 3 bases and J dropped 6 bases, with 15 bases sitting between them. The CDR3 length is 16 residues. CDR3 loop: CASSFYGAVVNSPLHF. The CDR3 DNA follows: TGTGCCAGCAGCTTTTATGGGGCCGTCGTTAATTCACCCCTCCACTTT.